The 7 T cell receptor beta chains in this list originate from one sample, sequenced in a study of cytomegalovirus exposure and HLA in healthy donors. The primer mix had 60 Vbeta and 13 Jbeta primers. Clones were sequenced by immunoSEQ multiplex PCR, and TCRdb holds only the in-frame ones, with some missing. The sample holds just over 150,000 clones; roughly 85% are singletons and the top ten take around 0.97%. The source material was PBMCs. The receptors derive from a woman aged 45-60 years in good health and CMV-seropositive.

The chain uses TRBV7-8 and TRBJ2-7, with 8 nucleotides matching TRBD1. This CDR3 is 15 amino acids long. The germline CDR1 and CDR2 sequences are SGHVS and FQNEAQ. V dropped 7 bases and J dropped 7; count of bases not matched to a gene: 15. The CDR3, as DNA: TGTGCCAGCAACCGGATTGGACAGGGCCCCCATGAGCAGTACTTC. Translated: CASNRIGQGPHEQYF.

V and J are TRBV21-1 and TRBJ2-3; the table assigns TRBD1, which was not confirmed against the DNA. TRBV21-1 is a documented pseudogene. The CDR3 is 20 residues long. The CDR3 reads CASSKADRDLAGSLTDTQYF. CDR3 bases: TGTGCCAGCAGCAAAGCAGACAGGGACTTGGCGGGGTCCCTCACAGATACGCAGTATTTT.

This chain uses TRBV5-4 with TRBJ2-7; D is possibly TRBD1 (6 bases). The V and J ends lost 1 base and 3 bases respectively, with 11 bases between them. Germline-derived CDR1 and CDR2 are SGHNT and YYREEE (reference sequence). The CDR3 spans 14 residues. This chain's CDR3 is CASSLSGRGYEQYF. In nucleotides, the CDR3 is TGTGCCAGCAGCTTGTCGGGCAGGGGCTACGAGCAGTACTTC.

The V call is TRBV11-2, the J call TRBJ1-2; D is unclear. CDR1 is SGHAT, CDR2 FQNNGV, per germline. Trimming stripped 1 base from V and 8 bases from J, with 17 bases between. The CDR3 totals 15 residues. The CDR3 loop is CASSLGYTAEGGYTF. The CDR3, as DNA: TGTGCCAGCAGCTTAGGTTATACCGCCGAGGGAGGCTACACCTTC. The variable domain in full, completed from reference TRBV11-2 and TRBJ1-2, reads EAGVAQSPRYKIIEKRQSVAFWCNPISGHATLYWYQQILGQGPKLLIQFQNNGVVDDSQLPKDRFSAERLKGVDSTLKIQPAKLEDSAVYLCASSLGYTAEGGYTFGSGTRLTVV.

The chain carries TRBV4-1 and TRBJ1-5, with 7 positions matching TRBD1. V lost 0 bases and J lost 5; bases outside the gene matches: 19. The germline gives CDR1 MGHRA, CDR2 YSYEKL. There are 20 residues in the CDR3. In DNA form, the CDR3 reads TGCGCCAGCAGCCAAGAGATCCAGGACAGGTTTGGATTCGCTGATCAGCCCCAGCATTTT. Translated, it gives CASSQEIQDRFGFADQPQHF.

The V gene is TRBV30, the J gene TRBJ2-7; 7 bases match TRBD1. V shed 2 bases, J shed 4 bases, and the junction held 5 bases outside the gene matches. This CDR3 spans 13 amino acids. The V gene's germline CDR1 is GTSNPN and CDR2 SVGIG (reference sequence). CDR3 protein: CAWSLDRTYEQYF. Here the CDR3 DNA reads TGTGCCTGGAGTTTGGACAGGACATACGAGCAGTACTTC.

In DNA, the CDR3 is TGTGCCAGCAGTGCGAACCTATATAGCAATCAGCCCCAGCATTTT. Translation gives CASSANLYSNQPQHF. J is TRBJ1-5 and V is TRBV27; D call uncertain. Germline loops: CDR1 MNHEY, CDR2 SMNVEV (reference sequence). Trimming removed 5 bases at V and 0 bases at J, with 11 bases between. The CDR3 loop spans 15 amino acids.